This T cell receptor (beta chain) was recorded in a study of shared clonotypes between healthy human individuals. Data came from immunoSEQ multiplex PCR; TCRdb stores just in-frame clones and leaves some out. The sample lists approximately 2.5 million clones; 80% to 95% were seen once. The CDR3 totals 12 residues. Trimming took off 3 bases at V and 13 bases at J, with 10 bases between the two ends. The germline CDR1 and CDR2 sequences are SNHLY and FYNNEI. The rearrangement uses TRBV2 and TRBJ1-6; D remains unclear. Sequencing was carried out using naive CD4+ T cells from PBMCs. Sample subset: CD45RA+ positively selected. This receptor was obtained from a young man in good health. Some clones in this sample may be carry-over from other donors' samples. The CDR3 DNA follows: TGTGCCAGCAGTGAGCAAGTCCCGCCCCTCCACTTT. This gives the protein CASSEQVPPLHF.